This entry lists 21 T cell receptor beta chains sequenced from one sample in a study of blood T cell repertoires in COVID-19. Using immunoSEQ multiplex PCR, the repertoire was profiled, and TCRdb retains in-frame clones only, with some absent. The sample includes about 90,000 clones, 70% to 90% of them seen just once. The sample taken for sequencing was peripheral blood. These receptors all stem from a man older than 75 with acute or convalescent COVID-19.

The chain couples TRBV18 to TRBJ2-5; TRBD2 matches 11 bases. Trimming at V came to 1 base and at J to 5 bases, leaving 6 bases not matched to a gene. The CDR3 covers 16 residues. Germline V lookup: CDR1 KGHSH, CDR2 LQKENI. CDR3 sequence reads: CASSPRSLAGVETQYF. CDR3 bases: TGTGCCAGCTCACCACGATCACTAGCGGGAGTGGAGACCCAGTACTTC. Full variable domain (remainder filled in from reference TRBV18 and TRBJ2-5): NAGVMQNPRHLVRRRGQEARLRCSPMKGHSHVYWYRQLPEEGLKFMVYLQKENIIDESGMPKERFSAEFPKEGPSILRIQQVVRGDSAAYFCASSPRSLAGVETQYFGPGTRLLVL.

This chain links TRBV7-9 with TRBJ1-3; D is uncertain. The CDR3 runs 13 residues. Germline CDR1 is SEHNR and CDR2 is FQNEAQ (reference sequence). The V end was cut by 1 base, the J end by 3 bases, with 4 bases between. The CDR3 DNA follows: TGTGCCAGCAGCTTAGAGCATGGAAACACCATATATTTT. Protein: CASSLEHGNTIYF.

This rearrangement joins TRBV10-3 to TRBJ2-1; TRBD2 agrees at 11 bases. Germline lookup yields CDR1 ENHRY and CDR2 SYGVKD. With V trimmed by 4 bases and J by 4 bases, 3 bases remained unmatched. The CDR3 covers 15 residues. CDR3 coding DNA: TGTGCCATCAGTGGTAGCGGGGGGGGGTACAATGAGCAGTTCTTC. It codes for CAISGSGGGYNEQFF.

J is TRBJ2-1 and V is TRBV30; 9 bases align to TRBD1. The CDR3 is 12 residues long. Germline values: CDR1 GTSNPN, CDR2 SVGIG (reference sequence). The junction had 4 bases not matched to a gene; V was cut back by 5 bases and J by 8 bases. The CDR3 loop is CAWDRGMDEQFF. The CDR3 nucleotides read TGTGCCTGGGACAGGGGGATGGATGAGCAGTTCTTC. The full variable domain, completed using reference TRBV30 and TRBJ2-1, is SQTIHQWPATLVQPVGSPLSLECTVEGTSNPNLYWYRQAAGRGLQLLFYSVGIGQISSEVPQNLSASRPQDRQFILSSKKLLLSDSGFYLCAWDRGMDEQFFGPGTRLTVL.

CDR3 loop: CASSIARMNTEAFF. For the CDR3, the DNA is TGTGCCAGTAGTATAGCCAGGATGAACACTGAAGCTTTCTTT. This chain links TRBV19 with TRBJ1-1; no firm D call. The CDR3 contains 14 residues. Germline V CDR1 and CDR2: LNHDA, SQIVND (reference sequence). Trimming pared 1 base from V and 0 bases from J, leaving 6 bases between.

The table lists this clone with a few counts. The chain carries TRBV6-2 or TRBV6-3 and TRBJ2-1; 13 bases are shared with TRBD2. The germline gives CDR1 MNHEY, CDR2 SVGEGT. The V gene end was trimmed by 0 bases and the J gene end by 6 bases; junction bases not matched to a gene: 14. The CDR3 has 20 residues. Here the CDR3 reads CASSYSGISTSGRASNEQFF. CDR3 DNA sequence: TGTGCCAGCAGTTACTCAGGTATCTCCACTAGCGGGAGGGCTTCCAATGAGCAGTTCTTC.

The chain combines TRBV11-2 with TRBJ2-7; 8 bases line up with TRBD1. With 5 bases clipped from V and 1 base from J, the junction kept 4 bases outside the gene matches. The germline V gene has CDR1 SGHAT and CDR2 FQNNGV. The CDR3 contains 14 residues. CDR3 sequence reads: CASSIQGVSYEQYF. DNA for the CDR3: TGTGCCAGCAGCATACAGGGGGTTTCCTACGAGCAGTACTTC.

This sequence joins TRBV18 and TRBJ1-3; 8 bases fit TRBD1. Germline V gives CDR1 KGHSH, CDR2 LQKENI. Losses at the gene ends were 3 bases for V and 6 bases for J; bases not matched to a gene: 7. This CDR3 contains 15 residues. The CDR3 reads CASSPLTGDKNTIYF. The DNA for the CDR3 is TGTGCCAGCTCACCCCTGACAGGGGATAAAAACACCATATATTTT.

The rearrangement joins TRBV27 to TRBJ2-3, with 9 nucleotides matching TRBD2. Unmatched junction bases numbered 9, after V lost 7 bases and J lost 4 bases. Germline-derived CDR1 and CDR2 are MNHEY and SMNVEV (reference sequence). The CDR3 is made up of 15 amino acids. The CDR3 DNA reads as TGTGCCAGCACCAGCAGCGGGAGGCCCGCAGATACGCAGTATTTT. As protein: CASTSSGRPADTQYF.

The chain links TRBV4-2 to TRBJ2-3; a possible D gene is TRBD1 (5 bases). Germline lookup yields CDR1 LGHNA and CDR2 YNFKEQ. This CDR3 contains 16 residues. Trimming cost V 4 bases and J 5 bases, with 19 bases left between them. The CDR3 loop is CASSPNRSPSGDTQYF. As DNA, the CDR3 is TGTGCCAGCAGCCCAAACAGGTCCCCTTCGGGAGATACGCAGTATTTT.

J is TRBJ2-3 and V is TRBV11-3, with a weak D call TRBD1 (5 bases). CDR3 size: 13 residues. V lost 3 bases and J 2 bases, leaving 6 bases between the germline ends. The germline gives CDR1 SGHNT, CDR2 YENEEA. The CDR3 protein is CASSFRATDTQYF. As DNA, the CDR3 is TGTGCCAGCAGCTTCAGGGCCACAGATACGCAGTATTTT.

The chain recombines TRBV16 with TRBJ1-5; TRBD1 matches at 10 bases. CDR1 is KGHSY, CDR2 FQNENV, per germline. The CDR3 loop spans 16 amino acids. The V and J ends lost 2 bases and 7 bases, in that order; junction bases with no gene match: 8. The CDR3 sequence is CASSQIGTGVYQPQHF. CDR3 nucleotides: TGTGCCAGCAGCCAAATCGGGACAGGGGTGTACCAGCCCCAGCATTTT.

This clone was recorded only once. This chain uses TRBV6-1 with TRBJ2-3, with 10 bases that match TRBD2. The CDR3 is 17 residues long. CDR1 is MNHNS and CDR2 is SASEGT in the germline V gene. V shed 3 bases, J shed 1 base, and the junction held 7 bases outside the gene matches. The CDR3 DNA reads TGTGCCAGCAGTGAGAGCGGGAGGGCCGGCGGCACAGATACGCAGTATTTT. Encoded protein: CASSESGRAGGTDTQYF.

V gene TRBV6-6 combines with J gene TRBJ1-5, with no clear D. Germline V gene data show CDR1 as MNHNY and CDR2 as SVGAGI (reference sequence). The CDR3 runs 15 residues. V lost 2 bases to trimming and J lost 1 base, with 9 bases between them. CDR3 sequence (DNA): TGTGCCAGCAGTTACGCCAGGCAGAGCAATCAGCCCCAGCATTTT. Residues: CASSYARQSNQPQHF.

The V and J genes are TRBV5-4 and TRBJ1-4; possible D gene TRBD1, 5 bases. Trimming cost V 0 bases and J 7 bases, with 10 bases left between them. Germline V CDR1 and CDR2: SGHNT, YYREEE (reference sequence). The CDR3 totals 14 residues. The CDR3: CASSLEGSSEKLFF. DNA for the CDR3: TGTGCCAGCAGCTTGGAGGGGTCTAGTGAAAAACTGTTTTTT.

This clone has a handful of counts. This rearrangement joins TRBV30 to TRBJ2-3, with 8 nucleotides matching TRBD2. Germline CDR1 reads GTSNPN; CDR2 reads SVGIG (reference sequence). With V trimmed by 1 base and J by 0 bases, 3 bases remained unmatched. The CDR3 runs 15 residues. The CDR3 nucleotides are TGTGCCTGGAGTGACGCTAGCGGGAGCACAGATACGCAGTATTTT. Translation: CAWSDASGSTDTQYF.

The chain combines TRBV4-2 with TRBJ2-7, with 10 positions matching TRBD1. In germline, CDR1 is LGHNA, CDR2 YNFKEQ. CDR3 length: 15 residues. The trim removed 0 bases at V and 3 bases at J, leaving 2 bases unmatched. The CDR3 sequence: CASSQEGTGVYEQYF. The CDR3 DNA sequence: TGTGCCAGCAGCCAAGAGGGGACAGGGGTCTACGAGCAGTACTTC.

J is TRBJ2-1 and V is TRBV9; D not resolved. The CDR3 consists of 15 residues. The germline V and J ends were trimmed by 0 bases and 0 bases, with 7 bases remaining between them. Per germline, CDR1 SGDLS and CDR2 YYNGEE. The DNA of the CDR3 is TGTGCCAGCAGCGTAGGAAGTAGCTCCTACAATGAGCAGTTCTTC. This gives the protein CASSVGSSSYNEQFF.

This chain joins TRBV5-5 and TRBJ1-2, with D possibly TRBD1 on 5 matching bases. V lost 3 bases and J 5 bases, leaving 14 bases between the germline ends. Germline V gene sequence: CDR1 SGHKS, CDR2 YYEKEE (reference sequence). CDR3 length: 14 residues. DNA of the CDR3: TGTGCCAGCAGCTCCTTACCGGAGGGGTATGGCTACACCTTC. It encodes CASSSLPEGYGYTF.

The chain couples TRBV6-2 or TRBV6-3 to TRBJ1-5; 7 nucleotides agree with TRBD1. Germline V gene sequence: CDR1 MNHEY, CDR2 SVGEGT. V was clipped by 0 bases and J by 6 bases; unmatched bases: 5. This CDR3 region has 15 residues. CDR3 in amino acids: CASSYSMSGGQPQHF. The CDR3 region has the DNA TGTGCCAGCAGTTACTCGATGTCAGGGGGTCAGCCCCAGCATTTT.

The rearrangement joins TRBV28 to TRBJ1-3; TRBD1 aligns across 7 bases. The CDR3 totals 15 residues. CDR1 and CDR2 (germline): MDHEN, SYDVKM. Trimming at V came to 4 bases and at J to 0 bases, leaving 3 bases not matched to a gene. The CDR3 sequence is CASSYRGGSGNTIYF. The CDR3 DNA sequence: TGTGCCAGCAGTTACAGGGGAGGCTCTGGAAACACCATATATTTT.